This T cell receptor (beta chain) came from a study of shared clonotypes between healthy human individuals. Original handling: ImmunoSEQ gave junction-only sequences without quality scores, so filtering differed. The protocol was immunoSEQ multiplex PCR, while the TCRdb copy is restricted to in-frame clones and leaves out a portion. That table furnishes V, J and clone size, whereas the DNA furnished D and trimming. Of 2 million to 2.5 million clones detected, 85% to 95% appear once; the ten largest clones hold 0.13%. On this clone: What it binds is not known.

V was clipped by 4 bases and J by 0 bases, with 15 bases between them. Germline V gene data show CDR1 as GTSNPN and CDR2 as SVGIG (reference sequence). The CDR3 has 15 amino acids. Study-wide results and caveats: Generation probabilities of non-shared clonotypes were lower (relative to those shared by all four donors).

This clonotype originated in a man aged 18 to 30 in good health. The rearrangement links TRBV30 to TRBJ1-2; weak D call: TRBD1 (5 bases). Sequenced sample: naive CD4+ T cells sorted from blood. Sample subset: CD45RA+ positively selected. Written as DNA, the CDR3 is TGTGCCTGGATCTACGCCGGGGCCGCTAACTATGGCTACACCTTC. Translating gives CAWIYAGAANYGYTF.